The T cell receptor beta chain under discussion was sequenced for a study of a mutant IDH1 vaccine in newly diagnosed glioma. Time point meaning: week 23, last vaccination. Doses of 300 ug of mutant IDH1 20-mer peptide were given with topical imiquimod. Only in-frame clones appear in the TCRdb table, and some are missing; sequencing was by immunoSEQ multiplex PCR. This sample has around 56,000 clones, with about 81% found just once. As concerns this clone: As yet, its antigen is unknown.

This CDR3 is built from 13 residues. CDR1 SGHRS and CDR2 YFSETQ come from the germline V gene. Trimming cost V 7 bases and J 1 base, with 11 bases left between them. The rearrangement joins TRBV5-1 to TRBJ1-1; TRBD1 is a possible D gene (5 bases). The receptor was derived from a middle-aged woman with glioma. Some clones in this sample may be carry-over from other donors' samples. The material was PBMCs, obtained from a glioma patient whose treatment included an IDH1 peptide vaccine. The CDR3 reads CASRGASNTEAFF. The CDR3 DNA reads as TGCGCCAGCCGAGGGGCCTCGAACACTGAAGCTTTCTTT.